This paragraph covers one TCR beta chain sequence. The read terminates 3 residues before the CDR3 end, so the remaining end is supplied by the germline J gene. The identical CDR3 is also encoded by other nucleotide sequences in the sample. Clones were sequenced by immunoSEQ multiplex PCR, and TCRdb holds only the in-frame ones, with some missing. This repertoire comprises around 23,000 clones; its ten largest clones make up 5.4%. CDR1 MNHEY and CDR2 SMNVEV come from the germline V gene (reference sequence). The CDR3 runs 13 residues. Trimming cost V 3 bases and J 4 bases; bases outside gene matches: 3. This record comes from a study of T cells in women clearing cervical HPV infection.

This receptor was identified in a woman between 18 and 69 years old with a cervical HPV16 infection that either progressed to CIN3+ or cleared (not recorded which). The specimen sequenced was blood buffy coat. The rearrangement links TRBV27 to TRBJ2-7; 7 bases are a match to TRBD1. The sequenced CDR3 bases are TGTGCCAGCAGTTTGGGACAGACTTACGAG. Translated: CASSLGQTYE. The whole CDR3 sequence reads CASSLGQTYEQYF.